A single sample is the source of the 15 T cell receptor beta chains below, sequenced in a study of T-cell memory formation after mild COVID-19 (dated by TCRdb to about 2021). The library was made by 5' RACE. Sequenced on an Illumina NovaSeq 6000. The public reads were reanalyzed by TCRdb: fastp trimming at Q25, MiXCR alignment, in-frame beta chains only. All rows with the same CDR3 protein become a single entry with the most common DNA and genes. Here the sample has about 400,000 distinct CDR3 sequences; approximately 14% occur a single time. The ten largest account for around 21% of the sample. Input material: PBMCs or a T cell subset sorted from them (not recorded which). The origin of the receptors is a man between 18 and 29 years old who had mild COVID-19 (a few samples of this study predate the infection). The sample titles of this study are shuffled in the database, so cell type and time point are left out; the donor was told from shared clones.

CDR3 nucleotide sequence: TGTGCCAGCAGCTCACTAGTTAGCTCCTACAATGAGCAGTTCTTC. Translating gives CASSSLVSSYNEQFF. V is TRBV7-9 and J is TRBJ2-1, with D possibly being TRBD2 (5 bases). This CDR3 has 15 amino acids. Between the trimmed V and J ends, which lost 4 bases and 0 bases, there was a span of 10 bases. The germline gives CDR1 SEHNR, CDR2 FQNEAQ (reference sequence).

J is TRBJ2-7 and V is TRBV27, with 7 bases that match TRBD1. The V gene's germline CDR1 is MNHEY and CDR2 SMNVEV (reference sequence). The CDR3 runs 13 residues. Unmatched junction bases numbered 4, after V lost 4 bases and J lost 4 bases. CDR3 loop: CASSYRGSYEQYV. CDR3 sequence (DNA): TGTGCCAGCAGTTACAGGGGTTCGTACGAGCAGTACGTC.

CDR3 loop: CAILPGQGARGYTF. As DNA, the CDR3 is TGTGCCATCTTACCGGGACAGGGGGCGCGCGGCTACACCTTC. This chain uses TRBV10-3 with TRBJ1-2, with 12 nucleotides matching TRBD1. Per the germline V gene, CDR1 is ENHRY and CDR2 is SYGVKD. V was clipped by 8 bases and J by 8 bases; unmatched bases: 9. This CDR3 contains 14 residues.

This clonotype was seen a few times. This sequence joins TRBV4-2 and TRBJ1-4; possible D gene TRBD1, 5 bases. Germline-derived CDR1 and CDR2 are LGHNA and YNFKEQ. This CDR3 comprises 16 residues. Trimming stripped 4 bases from V and 7 bases from J, with 19 bases between. The CDR3 region is CASSPPRRGWSEKLFF. CDR3 sequence (DNA): TGTGCCAGCAGCCCTCCCCGACGGGGCTGGAGTGAAAAACTGTTTTTT.

This clonotype was observed a handful of times. This sequence joins TRBV28 and TRBJ2-7; 7 bases map to TRBD2. After removal of 5 bases from V and 3 bases from J, the junction contained 4 bases not matched to a gene. CDR3 length equals 13 residues. The germline CDR1 and CDR2 sequences are MDHEN and SYDVKM. The CDR3 sequence is CASSPAGFYEQYV. The CDR3 region has the DNA TGTGCCAGCAGTCCAGCGGGGTTCTACGAGCAGTACGTC.

This clonotype was counted many times. The V and J genes are TRBV7-2 and TRBJ1-5; unclear D gene. This CDR3 spans 14 amino acids. V lost 2 bases to trimming and J lost 0 bases, with 5 bases between them. Germline values: CDR1 SGHTA, CDR2 FQGNSA. The CDR3 spells CASSLPGSNQPQHF. The CDR3 coding sequence is TGTGCCAGCAGCTTACCCGGTAGCAATCAGCCCCAGCATTTT.

The chain couples TRBV7-9 to TRBJ2-5; TRBD1 aligns across 7 bases. Unmatched junction bases numbered 10, after V lost 5 bases and J lost 4 bases. Germline values: CDR1 SEHNR, CDR2 FQNEAQ (reference sequence). The CDR3 length is 15 residues. The CDR3 region is CASSLGTVEGETQYF. The DNA for the CDR3 is TGTGCCAGCAGCCTAGGGACAGTCGAGGGAGAGACCCAGTACTTC.

This clonotype was counted only a few times. This chain's CDR3 is CASSYTIRERTHSAFF. The CDR3 DNA sequence: TGTGCCAGCAGTTACACGATTCGAGAAAGAACCCACTCGGCTTTCTTT. The chain is built from TRBV6-5 and TRBJ1-1; D gene uncertain. From germline, CDR1 is MNHEY and CDR2 SVGAGI. This CDR3 spans 16 amino acids. The V end lost 2 bases, the J end lost 11 bases, and 24 bases lay between the germline ends.

V gene TRBV28 combines with J gene TRBJ2-3, with 8 bases aligning to TRBD2. Germline CDR1 and CDR2: MDHEN and SYDVKM. Trimming at V came to 1 base and at J to 3 bases, leaving 6 bases not matched to a gene. The CDR3 contains 16 residues. The CDR3 DNA is TGTGCCAGCAGTTTATATTCAGCGGGGGATACAGATACGCAGTATTTT. Its protein is CASSLYSAGDTDTQYF.

V gene TRBV6-5 combines with J gene TRBJ2-1, with D tentatively TRBD1 or TRBD2 (5 bases each). This CDR3 has 13 residues. With 8 bases removed from V and 10 bases from J, the gap between germline ends came to 18 bases. CDR1 is MNHEY, CDR2 SVGAGI, per germline. This CDR3 is CASLRDGGGEQFF. The DNA of the CDR3 is TGTGCCAGCCTCCGGGACGGAGGCGGAGAGCAGTTCTTC.

V usage is TRBV6-5 and J usage is TRBJ1-1, with a tentative D call TRBD1 (6 bases). In germline, CDR1 is MNHEY, CDR2 SVGAGI. The CDR3 extends over 15 amino acids. The V gene lost 0 bases and the J gene lost 4 bases, with 12 bases spanning the gap. CDR3 DNA: TGTGCCAGCAGTTACTCGATTGGGGGCGGCACTGAAGCTTTCTTT. Its translation is CASSYSIGGGTEAFF.

This clonotype was counted a few times. V and J are TRBV5-1 and TRBJ2-1; D call uncertain. The CDR3 has 14 residues. In germline, CDR1 is SGHRS, CDR2 YFSETQ. V was cut by 5 bases and J by 2 bases, with 11 bases left in between. In nucleotides, the CDR3 is TGCGCCAGCAGTTCCTCCTCACCCTACAATGAGCAGTTCTTC. Its translation: CASSSSSPYNEQFF.

The sample holds a few counts of this clonotype. V gene TRBV2 combines with J gene TRBJ1-2, with 8 bases fitting TRBD1. Germline values: CDR1 SNHLY, CDR2 FYNNEI. J gave up 8 bases and V 6 bases, and 11 bases lay outside the gene matches. The CDR3 is made up of 14 amino acids. The CDR3 spells CASSQNQGARGYTF. CDR3 sequence (DNA): TGTGCCAGCAGCCAGAACCAGGGGGCTCGGGGCTACACCTTC.

The DNA for the CDR3 is TGCAGCGTTGGATCGGGGGGTGACACCGGGGAGCTGTTTTTT. Translating gives CSVGSGGDTGELFF. The chain couples TRBV29-1 to TRBJ2-2; the match to TRBD2 covers 7 bases. The CDR3 covers 14 residues. Trimming cost V 4 bases and J 3 bases; bases outside gene matches: 5. The germline V gene encodes CDR1 SQVTM and CDR2 ANQGSEA.

This clonotype was seen a handful of times. The chain employs TRBV18 and TRBJ2-5; D gene uncertain. CDR1 is KGHSH, CDR2 LQKENI, per germline. The CDR3 has 13 amino acids. Trimming cost V 2 bases and J 5 bases, with 9 bases left between them. The CDR3 reads CASSPDLEETQYF. CDR3 nucleotide sequence: TGTGCCAGCTCACCAGACCTAGAGGAGACCCAGTACTTC.